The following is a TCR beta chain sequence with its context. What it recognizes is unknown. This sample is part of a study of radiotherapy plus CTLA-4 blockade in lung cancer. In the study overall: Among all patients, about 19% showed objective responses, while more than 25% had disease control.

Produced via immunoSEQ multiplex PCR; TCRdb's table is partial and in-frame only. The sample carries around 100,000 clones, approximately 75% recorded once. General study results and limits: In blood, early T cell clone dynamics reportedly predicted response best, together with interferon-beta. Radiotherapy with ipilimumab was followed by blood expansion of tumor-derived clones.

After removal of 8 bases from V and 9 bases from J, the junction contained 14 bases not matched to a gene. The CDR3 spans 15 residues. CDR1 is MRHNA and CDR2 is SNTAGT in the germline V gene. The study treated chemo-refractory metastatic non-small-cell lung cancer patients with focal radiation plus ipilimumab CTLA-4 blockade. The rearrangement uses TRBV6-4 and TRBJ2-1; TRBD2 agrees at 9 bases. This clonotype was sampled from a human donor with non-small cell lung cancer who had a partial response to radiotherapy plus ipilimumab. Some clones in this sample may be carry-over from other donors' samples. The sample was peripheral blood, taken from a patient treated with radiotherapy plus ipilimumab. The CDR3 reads CASSRDSGGFGEQFF. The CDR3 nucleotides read TGTGCCAGCTCCCGAGATAGCGGGGGTTTCGGTGAGCAGTTCTTC.